Below, 14 T cell receptor beta chains from the same sample are listed, as sequenced in a study of blood T cell repertoires in COVID-19. Libraries were prepared by immunoSEQ multiplex PCR; TCRdb keeps only in-frame clonotypes and omits some of them. The data contain about 180,000 clones, about 84% of them seen just once; the ten biggest clones take up approximately 7%. The sample was peripheral blood. The source of these receptors is a human donor in a cohort sampled during active COVID-19.

V and J are TRBV6-5 and TRBJ1-1; D gene ambiguous. CDR3 length: 13 amino acids. V was shortened by 8 bases and J by 1 base, with 11 bases between the two germline ends. Germline CDR1 MNHEY, CDR2 SVGAGI. CDR3 coding DNA: TGTGCCAGCGGGTGGGAGAAGAACACTGAAGCTTTCTTT. It specifies CASGWEKNTEAFF.

The chain couples TRBV9 to TRBJ1-1; D perhaps matches TRBD1 (5 bases). V dropped 0 bases and J dropped 6 bases, with 12 bases sitting between them. The CDR3 runs 14 residues. Germline V gene sequence: CDR1 SGDLS, CDR2 YYNGEE. CDR3 region: CASSVGGASAEAFF. The CDR3 bases are TGTGCCAGCAGCGTAGGGGGCGCAAGTGCTGAAGCTTTCTTT.

The genes are TRBV7-8 and TRBJ1-5; 9 bases align to TRBD1. The CDR3 length is 14 residues. The germline V gene encodes CDR1 SGHVS and CDR2 FQNEAQ. The junction had 5 bases not matched to a gene; V was cut back by 5 bases and J by 6 bases. The CDR3 reads CASSTDRGSQPQHF. CDR3 in DNA: TGTGCCAGCAGCACGGACAGGGGTAGTCAGCCCCAGCATTTT.

The chain joins TRBV13 to TRBJ1-1; D is ambiguous. Germline V gene data show CDR1 as PRHDT and CDR2 as FYEKMQ (reference sequence). The CDR3 is 13 amino acids. V shed 2 bases and J shed 5 bases, with 9 bases lying between them. CDR3 DNA: TGTGCCAGCAGCTTATCTACACAGACTGAAGCTTTCTTT. Amino acid sequence: CASSLSTQTEAFF.

V usage is TRBV7-6 and J usage is TRBJ2-5, with 7 bases fitting TRBD1. Trimming cost V 1 base and J 4 bases; bases outside gene matches: 9. The germline CDR1 and CDR2 sequences are SGHVS and FNYEAQ. The CDR3 extends over 16 amino acids. Here the CDR3 DNA reads TGTGCCAGCAGCTTAGGGGGGACAGTTAGGAGAGAGACCCAGTACTTC. Translating gives CASSLGGTVRRETQYF. The complete variable domain, with remaining parts taken from reference TRBV7-6 and TRBJ2-5, reads GAGVSQSPRYKVTKRGQDVALRCDPISGHVSLYWYRQALGQGPEFLTYFNYEAQQDKSGLPNDRFSAERPEGSISTLTIQRTEQRDSAMYRCASSLGGTVRRETQYFGPGTRLLVL.

V gene TRBV11-3 combines with J gene TRBJ2-1; D might be TRBD1 (6 bases). Trimming removed 5 bases from V and 7 bases from J, with 12 bases in between. The germline V gene has CDR1 SGHNT and CDR2 YENEEA. CDR3 length equals 13 residues. CDR3 bases: TGTGCCAGCAGCATCAACAGGGAAAATGAGCAGTTCTTC. This encodes CASSINRENEQFF.

This clone was seen more than once but under ten times. In the same sample, other DNA sequences code for this CDR3. The chain joins TRBV30 to TRBJ2-7; TRBD2 is a possible D gene (5 bases). The germline V gene has CDR1 GTSNPN and CDR2 SVGIG (reference sequence). V lost 0 bases to trimming and J lost 6 bases, with 9 bases between them. This CDR3 is built from 12 residues. The CDR3 here is CAWSVRGSEQYF. As DNA, the CDR3 is TGTGCCTGGAGTGTACGGGGATCCGAGCAGTACTTC. The entire variable domain, with the rest obtained from reference TRBV30 and TRBJ2-7, is as follows: SQTIHQWPATLVQPVGSPLSLECTVEGTSNPNLYWYRQAAGRGLQLLFYSVGIGQISSEVPQNLSASRPQDRQFILSSKKLLLSDSGFYLCAWSVRGSEQYFGPGTRLTVT.

V usage is TRBV6-6 and J usage is TRBJ2-7; maybe TRBD2 (5 bases). The CDR3 sequence is 16 residues long. Trimming took 2 bases from V and 1 from J, leaving 15 bases between them. Germline CDR1 and CDR2: MNHNY and SVGAGI (reference sequence). The CDR3 here is CASSYQRRGPSYEQYF. The CDR3 DNA follows: TGTGCCAGCAGTTACCAACGCAGAGGGCCATCCTACGAGCAGTACTTC.

The J gene is TRBJ2-7, the V gene TRBV3-1 (or the pseudogene TRBV3-2), with a weak D call TRBD1 (5 bases). Trimming took 4 bases from V and 2 from J, leaving 15 bases between them. There are 15 residues in the CDR3. Germline CDR1 LGHDT, CDR2 YNNKEL (reference sequence). The CDR3 nucleotides read TGTGCCAGCAGCCCCAACTGGGGCGGCACCTACGAGCAGTACTTC. This gives the protein CASSPNWGGTYEQYF.

This clone was observed once. The chain joins TRBV2 to TRBJ2-3; 10 positions match TRBD1. The germline V gene has CDR1 SNHLY and CDR2 FYNNEI. Unmatched junction bases numbered 11, after V lost 6 bases and J lost 2 bases. The CDR3 contains 17 residues. CDR3 sequence: CASRTQPGTGVTDTQYF. The CDR3 bases are TGTGCCAGCAGGACTCAACCCGGGACAGGGGTCACAGATACGCAGTATTTT.

The chain is built from TRBV7-2 and TRBJ2-7; no firm D call. This CDR3 is built from 16 residues. V was pared by 6 bases and J by 1 base, with 19 bases between. Germline lookup yields CDR1 SGHTA and CDR2 FQGNSA. CDR3 DNA: TGTGCCAGCAGTCGACCCCCGGGTGGAACTTCCTACGAGCAGTACTTC. This codes for CASSRPPGGTSYEQYF. Based on the CDR3 plus reference TRBV7-2 and TRBJ2-7, the full variable domain is GAGVSQSPSNKVTEKGKDVELRCDPISGHTALYWYRQSLGQGLEFLIYFQGNSAPDKSGLPSDRFSAERTGGSVSTLTIQRTQQEDSAVYLCASSRPPGGTSYEQYFGPGTRLTVT.

The count of this clone is one. The chain combines TRBV18 with TRBJ2-3; TRBD2 matches 7 bases. Germline loops: CDR1 KGHSH, CDR2 LQKENI. V lost 3 bases and J lost 4; bases outside the gene matches: 7. This CDR3 comprises 15 residues. The CDR3 here is CASSPSTSLPDTQYF. The CDR3 nucleotides read TGTGCCAGCTCACCCTCGACTAGCCTCCCAGATACGCAGTATTTT. The full variable domain, with the rest looked up from reference TRBV18 and TRBJ2-3, is NAGVMQNPRHLVRRRGQEARLRCSPMKGHSHVYWYRQLPEEGLKFMVYLQKENIIDESGMPKERFSAEFPKEGPSILRIQQVVRGDSAAYFCASSPSTSLPDTQYFGPGTRLTVL.

The J gene is TRBJ2-1, the V gene TRBV4-1, with D possibly matching TRBD1 (6 bases). The V gene lost 4 bases and the J gene lost 4 bases, with 14 bases spanning the gap. Germline V gene sequence: CDR1 MGHRA, CDR2 YSYEKL. The CDR3 sequence is 15 residues long. CDR3 DNA: TGCGCCAGCAGCCCCCTAGAGGACAGATACAATGAGCAGTTCTTC. It is translated as CASSPLEDRYNEQFF.

The J gene is TRBJ2-2, the V gene TRBV2, with 8 nucleotides matching TRBD1. The germline V gene has CDR1 SNHLY and CDR2 FYNNEI. The CDR3 loop spans 15 amino acids. Trimming removed 6 bases from V and 3 bases from J; junction bases left unmatched: 6. The CDR3 region is CASRRTGSDTGELFF. The CDR3 DNA sequence: TGTGCCAGCAGGAGGACAGGGTCGGACACCGGGGAGCTGTTTTTT. Full variable domain (rest looked up from reference TRBV2 and TRBJ2-2): EPEVTQTPSHQVTQMGQEVILRCVPISNHLYFYWYRQILGQKVEFLVSFYNNEISEKSEIFDDQFSVERPDGSNFTLKIRSTKLEDSAMYFCASRRTGSDTGELFFGEGSRLTVL.